These 10 T cell receptor beta chains share one sample of origin, sequenced in a study of blood T cell repertoires in COVID-19. Profiled with immunoSEQ multiplex PCR; TCRdb holds only in-frame clones, not every one. Altogether about 150,000 clones are present, approximately 85% being singletons, with the ten largest covering more than 6.5%. The sample comprised peripheral blood. All receptors come from a woman in her sixties with COVID-19, enrolled during active disease.

The CDR3 is CASRGDRNTGELFF. The CDR3 region has the DNA TGTGCCAGCAGAGGGGACAGGAACACCGGGGAGCTGTTTTTT. The chain links TRBV6-5 to TRBJ2-2; 7 nucleotides line up with TRBD1. This CDR3 spans 14 amino acids. With 6 bases clipped from V and 1 base from J, the junction kept 2 bases outside the gene matches. Germline assignment: CDR1 MNHEY and CDR2 SVGAGI.

The J gene is TRBJ1-2, the V gene TRBV10-3; the D is unclear. V lost 7 bases and J 8 bases, leaving 20 bases between the germline ends. There are 14 residues in the CDR3. CDR1 ENHRY and CDR2 SYGVKD come from the germline V gene. The CDR3 DNA reads TGTGCCATCAATGAATACAGTTCCCCACAGGGCTACACCTTC. Residues: CAINEYSSPQGYTF.

V and J are TRBV10-3 and TRBJ1-5; D is unclear. Trimming left V 0 bases short and J 0 bases short, with 12 bases between. This CDR3 spans 17 amino acids. The germline V gene has CDR1 ENHRY and CDR2 SYGVKD. CDR3 protein: CAISESNGPYSNQPQHF. The CDR3 nucleotides are TGTGCCATCAGTGAGTCGAATGGCCCTTATAGCAATCAGCCCCAGCATTTT.

This clone came up once. The V and J genes are TRBV25-1 and TRBJ1-3, with D possibly TRBD1 on 6 matching bases. Germline-derived CDR1 and CDR2 are MGHDK and SYGVNS. The germline V and J ends were trimmed by 7 bases and 0 bases, with 13 bases remaining between them. This CDR3 is 15 amino acids long. For the CDR3, the DNA is TGTGCCAGCAATGGACAGACCACCTCTGGAAACACCATATATTTT. This encodes CASNGQTTSGNTIYF.

The genes are TRBV3-1 (or the pseudogene TRBV3-2) and TRBJ2-3, with 12 bases aligning to TRBD2. Germline CDR1 is LGHDT and CDR2 is YNNKEL (reference sequence). This CDR3 comprises 16 residues. The V gene end was trimmed by 6 bases and the J gene end by 4 bases; junction bases not matched to a gene: 8. The CDR3 is CASSRRGLAGPDTQYF. The CDR3 bases are TGTGCCAGCAGTCGAAGAGGACTAGCGGGGCCAGATACGCAGTATTTT.

The rearrangement uses TRBV11-2 and TRBJ2-2, with 12 positions matching TRBD1. V gave up 8 bases and J gave up 5 bases; unmatched junction bases: 9. The CDR3 extends over 16 amino acids. Germline V gene sequence: CDR1 SGHAT, CDR2 FQNNGV. The CDR3 DNA is TGTGCCAGCCGCCACCGGGACAGGGGGCGAACCGGGGAGCTGTTTTTT. Its translation is CASRHRDRGRTGELFF. The full variable domain, rest sourced from reference TRBV11-2 and TRBJ2-2, is EAGVAQSPRYKIIEKRQSVAFWCNPISGHATLYWYQQILGQGPKLLIQFQNNGVVDDSQLPKDRFSAERLKGVDSTLKIQPAKLEDSAVYLCASRHRDRGRTGELFFGEGSRLTVL.

This clone came up once. The V gene is TRBV12-3 or TRBV12-4, the J gene TRBJ1-5; TRBD1 might be the D (5 bases). V gave up 6 bases and J gave up 9 bases, with 12 bases separating them. The CDR3 is 12 residues long. This chain's CDR3 is CASRGGSGPQHF. The CDR3 coding sequence is TGTGCCAGCAGGGGGGGGTCGGGGCCCCAGCATTTT.

The CDR3: CASSRLRGPGTEAFF. The CDR3 DNA sequence: TGTGCCAGCAGCCGCCTCAGGGGGCCGGGCACTGAAGCTTTCTTT. J is TRBJ1-1 and V is TRBV6-5, with TRBD1 matching over 8 bases. There are 15 residues in the CDR3. The V gene's germline CDR1 is MNHEY and CDR2 SVGAGI. The V gene end was trimmed by 6 bases and the J gene end by 4 bases; junction bases not matched to a gene: 10.

This clone was seen a single time. V gene TRBV7-3 combines with J gene TRBJ1-5, with TRBD1 identical over 10 bases. The V gene's germline CDR1 is SGHTA and CDR2 FQGTGA. CDR3 size: 19 residues. J was trimmed by 1 base and V by 4 bases; bases with no gene match: 13. This chain's CDR3 is CASSWPGQGPRGSNQPQHF. CDR3 DNA sequence: TGTGCCAGCAGCTGGCCGGGACAGGGGCCACGAGGGAGCAATCAGCCCCAGCATTTT.

The chain employs TRBV4-2 and TRBJ2-1; possibly TRBD1 for D (5 bases). This CDR3 has 13 amino acids. V was cut by 4 bases and J by 10 bases, with 14 bases left in between. Germline CDR1 reads LGHNA; CDR2 reads YNFKEQ. CDR3 bases: TGTGCCAGCAGCCTGAGCAGGGTTGGCGAGCAGTTCTTC. Its protein product is CASSLSRVGEQFF.